A single sample gave rise to the 15 T cell receptor beta chains below, sequenced in a study of blood T cell repertoires in COVID-19. The data were produced by immunoSEQ multiplex PCR, yet TCRdb's version contains in-frame clones alone and is incomplete. This table holds 50,000 or so clones, roughly 82% found once. Sequencing was performed on peripheral blood. The receptor set was obtained from a woman aged 60-75 years with acute or convalescent COVID-19.

The chain employs TRBV5-1 and TRBJ1-4; D gene uncertain. V was cut by 0 bases and J by 3 bases, with 6 bases left in between. Germline CDR1 is SGHRS and CDR2 is YFSETQ. This CDR3 has 14 amino acids. The CDR3: CASSLGAPNEKLFF. The DNA for the CDR3 is TGCGCCAGCAGCTTGGGGGCACCTAATGAAAAACTGTTTTTT.

The V gene is TRBV24-1, the J gene TRBJ1-2; D is ambiguous. Per germline, CDR1 KGHDR and CDR2 SFDVKD. Trimming removed 4 bases at V and 4 bases at J, with 9 bases between. There are 13 residues in the CDR3. CDR3 amino acids: CATSDAVFYGYTF. Here the CDR3 DNA reads TGTGCCACCAGTGACGCAGTCTTCTATGGCTACACCTTC.

The chain employs TRBV6-6 and TRBJ1-4, with TRBD1 matching 8 bases. This CDR3 has 14 residues. Germline V CDR1 and CDR2: MNHNY, SVGAGI (reference sequence). With V trimmed by 10 bases and J by 0 bases, 4 bases remained unmatched. The CDR3 spells CATEQGATNEKLFF. CDR3 DNA sequence: TGTGCCACCGAACAGGGGGCAACTAATGAAAAACTGTTTTTT.

The rearrangement joins TRBV27 to TRBJ2-7, with 9 positions matching TRBD1. Trimming cost V 3 bases and J 3 bases; bases outside gene matches: 0. The germline gives CDR1 MNHEY, CDR2 SMNVEV (reference sequence). CDR3 length equals 13 residues. CDR3 in amino acids: CASSLDRGYEQYF. In DNA, the CDR3 is TGTGCCAGCAGTTTGGACAGGGGCTACGAGCAGTACTTC.

This rearrangement joins TRBV30 to TRBJ2-3; TRBD1 is a possible D gene (6 bases). Trimming took 1 base from V and 3 from J, leaving 17 bases between them. Germline-derived CDR1 and CDR2 are GTSNPN and SVGIG (reference sequence). The CDR3 length is 16 residues. CDR3 DNA sequence: TGTGCCTGGAGTGGCTCCCGAGACAGGAGAACAGATACGCAGTATTTT. It codes for CAWSGSRDRRTDTQYF.

The chain has TRBV10-3 and TRBJ1-1; the match to TRBD1 covers 9 bases. V gave up 0 bases and J gave up 1 base; unmatched junction bases: 0. The CDR3 is made up of 15 amino acids. The germline gives CDR1 ENHRY, CDR2 SYGVKD. In DNA, the CDR3 is TGTGCCATCAGTGAGTCGGGACAGGGGAACACTGAAGCTTTCTTT. Translation gives CAISESGQGNTEAFF.

The genes are TRBV6-1 and TRBJ1-5; D is perhaps TRBD1 (5 bases). The CDR3 runs 18 residues. V was shortened by 0 bases and J by 6 bases, with 21 bases between the two germline ends. The germline gives CDR1 MNHNS, CDR2 SASEGT. CDR3: CASSEALNTGRVSQPQHF. CDR3 bases: TGTGCCAGCAGTGAAGCGCTGAACACGGGCAGGGTCAGTCAGCCCCAGCATTTT.

The chain has TRBV5-1 and TRBJ1-2; 7 bases align to TRBD1. The germline CDR1 and CDR2 sequences are SGHRS and YFSETQ. This CDR3 is built from 18 residues. V lost 0 bases to trimming and J lost 6 bases; unmatched junction nucleotides: 17. CDR3 residues: CASSLGPDRRGGGDGYTF. The CDR3 bases are TGCGCCAGCAGCTTGGGGCCGGACAGGCGGGGTGGGGGTGATGGCTACACCTTC.

The chain links TRBV28 to TRBJ1-1; TRBD1 is a possible D gene (6 bases). Germline CDR1 and CDR2: MDHEN and SYDVKM. This CDR3 has 15 residues. V was cut by 6 bases and J by 2 bases, with 16 bases left in between. CDR3: CASRQEDRLNTEAFF. CDR3 bases: TGTGCCAGCAGGCAAGAAGACAGGCTCAACACTGAAGCTTTCTTT.

This clone came up once. V gene TRBV6-5 combines with J gene TRBJ1-2; a possible D gene is TRBD1 (5 bases). The germline CDR1 and CDR2 sequences are MNHEY and SVGAGI. The V gene lost 6 bases and the J gene lost 2 bases, with 10 bases spanning the gap. The CDR3 covers 13 residues. The CDR3 spells CASRPQGNYGYTF. CDR3 coding DNA: TGTGCCAGCAGGCCTCAGGGAAACTATGGCTACACCTTC.

This rearrangement joins TRBV7-9 to TRBJ1-3; D might be TRBD1 (6 bases). The CDR3 length is 14 residues. V was trimmed by 6 bases and J by 10 bases, leaving 19 bases between them. Looked up from germline, CDR1 is SEHNR and CDR2 is FQNEAQ (reference sequence). For the CDR3, the DNA is TGTGCCAGCAGAAAGGACAGCGCCGGAGGAACCATATATTTT. This gives the protein CASRKDSAGGTIYF.

This chain uses TRBV20-1 with TRBJ1-1, with D perhaps TRBD1 (5 bases). This CDR3 has 14 amino acids. Per the germline V gene, CDR1 is DFQATT and CDR2 is SNEGSKA (reference sequence). V lost 3 bases to trimming and J lost 0 bases, with 11 bases between them. The CDR3 spells CSASPPGVNTEAFF. The CDR3 region has the DNA TGCAGTGCTAGTCCCCCGGGGGTGAACACTGAAGCTTTCTTT.

The chain employs TRBV9 and TRBJ2-2; 7 positions match TRBD2. V was clipped by 0 bases and J by 3 bases; unmatched bases: 5. The CDR3 totals 16 residues. Germline CDR1 SGDLS, CDR2 YYNGEE. The CDR3 DNA reads as TGTGCCAGCAGCGTAGACGGAGCGGGATACACCGGGGAGCTGTTTTTT. Protein product: CASSVDGAGYTGELFF.

V is TRBV28 and J is TRBJ1-2; D is ambiguous. The CDR3 is 14 amino acids. Germline CDR1 reads MDHEN; CDR2 reads SYDVKM. Trimming stripped 3 bases from V and 8 bases from J, with 16 bases between. This CDR3 reads CASSLGQVLGGYTF. The DNA of the CDR3 is TGTGCCAGCAGTTTGGGTCAGGTATTGGGCGGCTACACCTTC.

The chain carries TRBV11-2 and TRBJ1-4; D is unresolved. Germline-derived CDR1 and CDR2 are SGHAT and FQNNGV. The CDR3 is made up of 16 amino acids. V shed 3 bases and J shed 3 bases, with 14 bases lying between them. For the CDR3, the DNA is TGTGCCAGCAGCTTGTCTCAGACTTACTCTAATGAAAAACTGTTTTTT. Amino acids: CASSLSQTYSNEKLFF.